In this sample, the clone carrying this TCR beta chain turned up once. Its antigen is currently unknown. This sample stems from a study of OX40 agonist ivuxolimab in advanced cancers. The overall study: All patients had ivuxolimab intravenously every 2 weeks at 0.01 to 10 mg/kg. Study results and limitations: CD4+ and CD8+ blood T cells expanded clonally by week 6 at 0.1 to 3.0 mg/kg. Low clonal expansion, among the lowest seen, marked partial responders at 0.1-3.0 mg/kg.

Germline CDR1 is SNHLY and CDR2 is FYNNEI. Losses at the gene ends were 7 bases for V and 3 bases for J; bases not matched to a gene: 12. This CDR3 is built from 17 residues. The protocol was immunoSEQ multiplex PCR, while the TCRdb copy is restricted to in-frame clones and leaves out a portion. This sample has 25,000 to 40,000 clones, with 82% found just once. The chain has TRBV2 and TRBJ2-7; 13 bases agree with TRBD2. This receptor was identified in an adult with an advanced solid tumor such as melanoma, head and neck, liver or kidney cancer. This sample comprised CD4+ or CD8+ T cells sorted from blood, obtained in a trial of the OX40 agonist ivuxolimab. DNA of the CDR3: TGTGCCAGCACCCAAGGGACTAGCGGGACTTCTCACTACGAGCAGTACTTC. Translating gives CASTQGTSGTSHYEQYF.